Listed below are T cell receptor beta chains from one sample, sequenced in a study of blood T cell repertoires in COVID-19. This table comes from immunoSEQ multiplex PCR, and its TCRdb copy is limited to in-frame clones, with some not included. The table records roughly 500,000 clones, around nine tenths of them present only once. Sequencing input: PBMCs or T cells enriched from blood (not recorded which). Source of these receptors: a woman aged 40 to 55 who had recovered from COVID-19. The CDR3 runs from the conserved cysteine through the conserved F or W. A D gene is named only where the DNA matches it firmly. Size tells how often a clone was seen (once, few, many) or the class of an expanded clone, and some rows leave it out.

TRBV11-3,TRBD2,16,TRBJ2-3,NA,CASSLVRGGSTDTQYF,TGTGCCAGCAGCTTAGTACGGGGAGGGAGCACAGATACGCAGTATTTT
TRBV6-5,NA,14,TRBJ1-5,NA,CASSYTTGREPQHF,TGTGCCAGCAGTTACACCACGGGAAGAGAGCCCCAGCATTTT
TRBV5-1,TRBD2,15,TRBJ2-7,NA,CASSLGAGGAYEQYF,TGCGCCAGCAGCTTGGGGGCTGGGGGGGCCTACGAGCAGTACTTC
TRBV14,NA,16,TRBJ1-1,NA,CASSHSLGTGDTEAFF,TGTGCCAGCAGCCATTCTTTAGGGACGGGGGACACTGAAGCTTTCTTT
TRBV6-5,TRBD1,14,TRBJ1-4,NA,CASYAGTGVEKLFF,TGTGCCAGTTATGCCGGGACAGGGGTGGAAAAACTGTTTTTT
TRBV7-9,TRBD2,14,TRBJ2-7,NA,CASQRLAGEDEQYF,TGTGCCAGCCAAAGACTAGCGGGAGAGGACGAGCAGTACTTC
TRBV5-4,NA,13,TRBJ2-3,NA,CASSYTYTDTQYF,TGTGCCAGCAGCTATACTTACACAGATACGCAGTATTTT
TRBV6-2/TRBV6-3,NA,13,TRBJ2-7,NA,CASSLRGWSEQYF,TGTGCCAGCAGCCTCAGGGGTTGGAGTGAGCAGTACTTC
TRBV19,TRBD1,14,TRBJ1-5,NA,CASRTGGYNQPQHF,TGTGCCAGTAGAACAGGGGGGTACAATCAGCCCCAGCATTTT
TRBV2,TRBD1,16,TRBJ2-4,NA,CASSTFKGQGARVQYF,TGTGCCAGCAGTACCTTCAAGGGACAGGGGGCGCGTGTTCAGTACTTC
TRBV27,TRBD1,14,TRBJ2-2,few,CASSSYRGIGELFF,TGTGCCAGCAGTTCCTACAGGGGGATCGGGGAGCTGTTTTTT
TRBV18,NA,17,TRBJ2-5,NA,CASSPNIQGALQETQYF,TGTGCCAGCTCACCAAACATCCAAGGAGCACTCCAAGAGACCCAGTACTTC
TRBV6-5,NA,15,TRBJ1-2,NA,CASSTLRGGLYGYTF,TGTGCCAGCAGTACCCTCCGAGGAGGGTTGTATGGCTACACCTTC
TRBV7-6,NA,13,TRBJ2-1,NA,CASSLGGNPRQFF,TGTGCCAGCAGCTTAGGCGGTAACCCCAGGCAGTTCTTC
TRBV6-5,NA,15,TRBJ2-7,NA,CASRSYGTEIYEQYF,TGTGCCAGCAGGTCTTACGGGACTGAAATCTACGAGCAGTACTTC
TRBV9,TRBD2,17,TRBJ2-2,once,CASSVELSGKNTGELFF,TGTGCCAGCAGCGTAGAGCTTAGCGGGAAGAACACCGGGGAGCTGTTTTTT
TRBV29-1,NA,12,TRBJ2-7,NA,CSVVPGSHEQYF,TGCAGCGTTGTGCCGGGTTCTCACGAGCAGTACTTC
TRBV4-3,TRBD1,14,TRBJ1-4,NA,CASSRGTGVEKLFF,TGCGCCAGCAGCCGTGGGACAGGGGTTGAAAAACTGTTTTTT
TRBV7-2,TRBD1,15,TRBJ1-2,NA,CASSFLPGQGRGYTF,TGTGCCAGCAGCTTCTTGCCGGGACAGGGGCGTGGCTACACCTTC
TRBV11-3,NA,16,TRBJ2-1,NA,CASSLDPGHLYNEQFF,TGTGCCAGCAGCTTAGACCCGGGACACCTTTACAATGAGCAGTTCTTC
TRBV6-5,NA,16,TRBJ2-7,once,CASSYLRRSHSYEQYF,TGTGCCAGCAGTTACCTTCGGAGGTCCCATTCCTACGAGCAGTACTTC
TRBV29-1,TRBD1,12,TRBJ1-5,NA,CSVRQGDQPQHF,TGCAGCGTACGGCAGGGGGATCAGCCCCAGCATTTT
TRBV29-1,TRBD2,15,TRBJ2-3,NA,CSVGAASGRTDTQYF,TGCAGCGTTGGGGCGGCTAGCGGGAGAACAGATACGCAGTATTTT
TRBV10-3,TRBD2,14,TRBJ2-5,NA,CATRDQGGKETQYF,TGTGCCACCCGAGATCAGGGAGGGAAAGAGACCCAGTACTTC
TRBV19,NA,15,TRBJ2-7,few,CASSSGLARTYEQYF,TGTGCCAGTAGTTCCGGGCTAGCGAGGACCTACGAGCAGTACTTC
TRBV10-3,NA,15,TRBJ2-3,NA,CAISLSSESTDTQYF,TGTGCCATCAGCCTCTCTAGCGAGAGCACAGATACGCAGTATTTT
TRBV28,NA,18,TRBJ1-1,NA,CASSLLVFRDRLNTEAFF,TGTGCCAGCAGTTTGTTGGTTTTTAGAGACAGGCTCAACACTGAAGCTTTCTTT
TRBV7-2,NA,13,TRBJ1-2,NA,CASSFDQQVPYTF,TGTGCCAGCAGCTTTGATCAGCAGGTTCCGTACACCTTC
TRBV2,TRBD1,16,TRBJ1-2,NA,CASSEPPDRGEGGYTF,TGTGCCAGCAGTGAGCCCCCGGACAGGGGGGAAGGTGGCTACACCTTC
TRBV25-1,NA,13,TRBJ1-2,once,CASSDLPGAGYTF,TGTGCCAGCAGTGACCTACCAGGGGCCGGCTACACCTTC